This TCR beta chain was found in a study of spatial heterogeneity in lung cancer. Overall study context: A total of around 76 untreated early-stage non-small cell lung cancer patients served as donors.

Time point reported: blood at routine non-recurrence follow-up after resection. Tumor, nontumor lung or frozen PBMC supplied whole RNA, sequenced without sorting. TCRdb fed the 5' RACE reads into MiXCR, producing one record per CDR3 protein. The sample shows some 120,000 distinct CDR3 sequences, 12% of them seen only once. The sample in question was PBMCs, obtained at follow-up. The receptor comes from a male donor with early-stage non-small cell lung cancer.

The CDR3 DNA reads as TGCGCCAGCAGCCTGCAGGGGATTAGCAATCAGCCCCAGCATTTT. It codes for CASSLQGISNQPQHF. The chain recombines TRBV4-1 with TRBJ1-5; D perhaps matches TRBD1 (6 bases). V gave up 4 bases and J gave up 0 bases, with 10 bases separating them. Per germline, CDR1 MGHRA and CDR2 YSYEKL. This CDR3 comprises 15 residues.